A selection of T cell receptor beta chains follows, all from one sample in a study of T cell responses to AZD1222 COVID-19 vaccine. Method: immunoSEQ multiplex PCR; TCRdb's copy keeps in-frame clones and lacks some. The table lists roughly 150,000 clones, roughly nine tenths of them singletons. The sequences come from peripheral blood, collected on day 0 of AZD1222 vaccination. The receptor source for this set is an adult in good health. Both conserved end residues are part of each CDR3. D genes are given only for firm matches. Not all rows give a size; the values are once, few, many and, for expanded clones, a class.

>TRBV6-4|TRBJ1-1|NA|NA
CASSDTPQTNTEAFF
TGTGCCAGCAGTGATACCCCACAGACGAACACTGAAGCTTTCTTT
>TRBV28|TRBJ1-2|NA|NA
CATPGDPSAGYTF
TGTGCCACACCTGGGGATCCCTCGGCGGGCTACACCTTC
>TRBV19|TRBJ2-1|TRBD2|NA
CASSISSGPFGTSGSNEQFF
TGTGCCAGTAGTATATCTTCAGGGCCCTTCGGGACTAGCGGATCAAATGAGCAGTTCTTC
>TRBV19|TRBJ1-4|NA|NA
CASRGRGNFNEKLFF
TGTGCCAGTAGAGGAAGGGGGAACTTTAATGAAAAACTGTTTTTT
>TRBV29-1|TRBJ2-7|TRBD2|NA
CSAVPGLGEQYF
TGCAGCGCCGTCCCGGGACTAGGCGAGCAGTACTTC
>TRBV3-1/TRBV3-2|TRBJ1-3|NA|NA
CASSPMIGGNTIYF
TGTGCCAGCAGCCCGATGATAGGAGGAAACACCATATATTTT
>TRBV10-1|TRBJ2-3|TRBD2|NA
CASSETLAGSTDTQYF
TGCGCCAGCAGTGAAACCCTAGCGGGGAGCACAGATACGCAGTATTTT
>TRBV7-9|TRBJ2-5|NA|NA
CASSFNEGQTQYF
TGTGCCAGCAGCTTTAATGAGGGGCAGACCCAGTACTTC
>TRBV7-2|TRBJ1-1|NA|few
CASSQFRGRAGTEAFF
TGTGCCAGCAGCCAATTCCGTGGCAGGGCGGGTACTGAAGCTTTCTTT
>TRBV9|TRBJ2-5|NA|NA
CASSVDQGWGETQYF
TGTGCCAGCAGCGTAGATCAGGGCTGGGGAGAGACCCAGTACTTC
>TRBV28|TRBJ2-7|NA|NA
CASSSRQTSSYEQYF
TGTGCCAGCAGTTCTCGACAGACCTCCTCCTACGAGCAGTACTTC
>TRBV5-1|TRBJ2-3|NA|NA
CASSLGDSTDTQYF
TGCGCCAGCAGCTTGGGAGACAGCACAGATACGCAGTATTTT
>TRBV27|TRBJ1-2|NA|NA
CASSLSVGGMPRYTF
TGTGCCAGCAGCCTCTCGGTTGGAGGTATGCCACGCTACACCTTC
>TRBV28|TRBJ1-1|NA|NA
CASQQTGEEDWNTEAFF
TGTGCCAGCCAACAAACGGGGGAGGAAGATTGGAACACTGAAGCTTTCTTT
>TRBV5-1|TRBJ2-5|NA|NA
CASSLVGGLLETQYF
TGCGCCAGCAGCTTGGTCGGGGGGCTTCTAGAGACCCAGTACTTC
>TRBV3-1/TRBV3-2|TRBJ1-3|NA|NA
CASSLGGRGLGNTIYF
TGTGCCAGCAGCCTGGGGGGGAGAGGACTCGGAAACACCATATATTTT
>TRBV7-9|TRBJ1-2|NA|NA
CASSLALGYGYTF
TGTGCCAGCAGCTTAGCCTTGGGGTATGGCTACACCTTC
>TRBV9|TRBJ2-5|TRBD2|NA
CASSVGLAGGPRETQYF
TGTGCCAGCAGCGTAGGTCTAGCGGGGGGGCCGCGAGAGACCCAGTACTTC
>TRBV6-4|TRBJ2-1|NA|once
CASSRLQGSEQFF
TGTGCCAGCAGCCGCCTACAGGGCTCCGAGCAGTTCTTC
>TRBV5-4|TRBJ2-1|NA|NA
CASSLARTYNEQFF
TGTGCCAGCAGCTTGGCCAGGACCTACAATGAGCAGTTCTTC
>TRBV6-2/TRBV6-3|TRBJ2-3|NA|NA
CASSDPHRVVGDTQYF
TGTGCCAGCAGTGACCCACACCGAGTAGTGGGAGATACGCAGTATTTT
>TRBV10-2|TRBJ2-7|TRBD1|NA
CASISNRDRAYEQYF
TGCGCCAGTATCAGCAACCGGGACAGGGCCTACGAGCAGTACTTC
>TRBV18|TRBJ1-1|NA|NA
CASSPLPKTAEAFF
TGTGCCAGCTCACCACTTCCTAAGACAGCTGAAGCTTTCTTT
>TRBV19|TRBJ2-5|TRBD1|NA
CASSSRQGIQETQYF
TGTGCCAGTAGTTCTAGACAGGGAATCCAAGAGACCCAGTACTTC
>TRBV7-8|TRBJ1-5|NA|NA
CASSFGDQPQHF
TGTGCCAGCAGCTTTGGGGATCAGCCCCAGCATTTT
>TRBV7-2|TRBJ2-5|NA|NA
CASSPMKLSQRETQYF
TGTGCCAGCAGCCCCATGAAGCTCAGTCAAAGAGAGACCCAGTACTTC
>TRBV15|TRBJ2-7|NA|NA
CATSRDPSIEQYF
TGTGCCACCAGCAGAGACCCCTCGATCGAGCAGTACTTC
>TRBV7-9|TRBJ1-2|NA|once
CASSLESWGEFTF
TGTGCCAGCAGCTTAGAATCTTGGGGGGAATTCACCTTC
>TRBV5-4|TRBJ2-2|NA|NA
CASSLETGELFF
TGTGCCAGCAGCTTGGAGACCGGGGAGCTGTTTTTT
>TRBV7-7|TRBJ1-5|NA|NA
CASPRGRGNQPQHF
TGTGCCAGCCCACGAGGCAGGGGCAATCAGCCCCAGCATTTT
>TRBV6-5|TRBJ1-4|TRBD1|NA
CASLQGFNEKLFF
TGTGCCAGTCTACAGGGGTTCAATGAAAAACTGTTTTTT
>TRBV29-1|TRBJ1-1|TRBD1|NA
CSVERDRGTEAFF
TGCAGCGTTGAAAGGGACAGGGGTACTGAAGCTTTCTTT
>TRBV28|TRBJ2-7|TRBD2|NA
CASSSLVSGRGEQYF
TGTGCCAGCAGCTCACTAGTTAGCGGGAGGGGCGAGCAGTACTTC
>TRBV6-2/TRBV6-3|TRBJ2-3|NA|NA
CASSPRVGKGTQYF
TGTGCCAGCAGTCCCCGGGTAGGGAAGGGCACGCAGTATTTT
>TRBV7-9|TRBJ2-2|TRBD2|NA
CADREVAGELFF
TGTGCCGACCGGGAGGTTGCCGGGGAGCTGTTTTTT
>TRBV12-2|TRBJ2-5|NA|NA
CASRLPDYPSKETQYF
TGTGCAAGTCGCTTACCCGACTATCCATCTAAAGAGACCCAGTACTTC
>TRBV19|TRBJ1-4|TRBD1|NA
CASGSPRGTGDEKLFF
TGTGCCAGTGGATCACCACGGGGGACAGGTGATGAAAAACTGTTTTTT
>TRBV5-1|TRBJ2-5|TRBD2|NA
CASSLVREGRKTQYF
TGCGCCAGCAGCTTGGTGCGGGAGGGCCGGAAGACCCAGTACTTC
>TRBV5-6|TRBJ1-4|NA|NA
CASSLRGGEKLFF
TGTGCCAGCAGCTTGAGAGGGGGTGAAAAACTGTTTTTT
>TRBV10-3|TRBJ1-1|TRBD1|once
CAISARWDSSMNTEAFF
TGTGCCATCAGTGCGAGATGGGACAGTTCCATGAACACTGAAGCTTTCTTT
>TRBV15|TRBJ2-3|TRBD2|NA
CATSRGPGTSGPSTDTQYF
TGTGCCACCAGCAGAGGTCCCGGGACTAGCGGTCCTAGCACAGATACGCAGTATTTT
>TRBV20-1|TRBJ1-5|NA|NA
CSASPGNQPQHF
TGCAGTGCTAGTCCGGGAAATCAGCCCCAGCATTTT
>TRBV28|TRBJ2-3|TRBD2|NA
CASRKREGRADTQYF
TGTGCCAGCAGGAAGCGGGAGGGGCGCGCAGATACGCAGTATTTT
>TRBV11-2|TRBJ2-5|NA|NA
CASSLVAGRETQYF
TGTGCCAGCAGCTTAGTGGCAGGGAGGGAGACCCAGTACTTC
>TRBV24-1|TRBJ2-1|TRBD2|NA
CATSEGLAGGDGNEQFF
TGTGCCACCAGTGAAGGACTAGCGGGAGGGGACGGGAATGAGCAGTTCTTC
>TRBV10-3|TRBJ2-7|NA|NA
CAIKGTESYEQYF
TGTGCCATCAAGGGGACGGAAAGTTACGAGCAGTACTTC
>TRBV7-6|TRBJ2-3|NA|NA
CASSLGSTDTQYF
TGTGCCAGCAGCTTAGGGAGCACAGATACGCAGTATTTT
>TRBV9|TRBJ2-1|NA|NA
CASSVVSVNEQFF
TGTGCCAGCAGCGTAGTTTCTGTCAATGAGCAGTTCTTC
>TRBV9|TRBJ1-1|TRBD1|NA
CASSPLGQGGTEAFF
TGTGCCAGCAGCCCACTTGGACAGGGAGGAACTGAAGCTTTCTTT